This T cell receptor (beta chain) was documented in a study of T cell responses to AZD1222 COVID-19 vaccine. Second doses at about 4 or about 12 weeks were pooled. Study-level points and caveats: Donors in the cohort were predominantly white British and more often female, and clonal diversity was possibly underestimated.

Method: immunoSEQ multiplex PCR; TCRdb's copy keeps in-frame clones and lacks some. In the table there are 95,000 to 150,000 clones, over 80% of which are singletons. Notes on this clone: As yet, its antigen is unknown.

Germline trimming cut 3 bases from V and 0 bases from J; bases unmatched to any gene: 4. Germline lookup yields CDR1 SQVTM and CDR2 ANQGSEA. The CDR3 is made up of 14 amino acids. This sequence joins TRBV29-1 and TRBJ1-1; 7 bases fit TRBD1. The clonotype originates from an adult who received the AZD1222 COVID-19 vaccine. The input for sequencing was peripheral blood, taken 28 days after the second AZD1222 dose. The CDR3, as DNA: TGCAGCGTTGACGCGACAGGGCTGAACACTGAAGCTTTCTTT. Translated, it gives CSVDATGLNTEAFF. Based on the CDR3 plus reference TRBV29-1 and TRBJ1-1, the full variable domain is SAVISQKPSRDICQRGTSLTIQCQVDSQVTMMFWYRQQPGQSLTLIATANQGSEATYESGFVIDKFPISRPNLTFSTLTVSNMSPEDSSIYLCSVDATGLNTEAFFGQGTRLTVV.